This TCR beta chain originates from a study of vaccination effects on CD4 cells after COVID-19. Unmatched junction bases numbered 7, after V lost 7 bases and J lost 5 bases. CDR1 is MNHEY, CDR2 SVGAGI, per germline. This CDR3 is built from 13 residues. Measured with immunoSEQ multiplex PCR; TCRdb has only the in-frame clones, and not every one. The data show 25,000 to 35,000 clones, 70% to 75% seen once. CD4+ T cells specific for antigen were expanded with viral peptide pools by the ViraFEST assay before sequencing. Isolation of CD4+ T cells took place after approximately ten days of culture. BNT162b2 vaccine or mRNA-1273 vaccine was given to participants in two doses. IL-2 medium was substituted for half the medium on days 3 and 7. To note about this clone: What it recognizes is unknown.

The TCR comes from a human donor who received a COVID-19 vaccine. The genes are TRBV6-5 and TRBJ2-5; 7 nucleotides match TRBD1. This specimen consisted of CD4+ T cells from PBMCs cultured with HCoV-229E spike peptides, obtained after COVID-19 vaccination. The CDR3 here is CASIETGWETQYF. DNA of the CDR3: TGTGCCAGCATAGAGACAGGGTGGGAGACCCAGTACTTC.